Sequencing of this T cell receptor (beta chain) was carried out in a study of identical twins. The CDR3 consists of 13 residues. V was pared by 6 bases and J by 5 bases, with 4 bases of the junction left unmatched. The germline V gene encodes CDR1 LGHDT and CDR2 YNNKEL (reference sequence). TCRdb independently ran MiXCR on the 5' RACE reads; one entry per CDR3 protein. Counted here are 450,000 or so distinct CDR3 sequences, 14% occurring once; the ten biggest clones make up about 0.94%. A further study also used this sample, focusing on yellow fever vaccine responses in identical twins.

The source of this sequence is a woman younger than 30 in good health. V gene TRBV3-1 combines with J gene TRBJ1-1; 9 bases map to TRBD1. The sequenced sample consisted of CD4+ T cells sorted from blood. The CDR3 region has the DNA TGTGCCAGCAGACCGACAGGGGGAACTGAAGCTTTCTTT. Protein product: CASRPTGGTEAFF. Using reference TRBV3-1 and TRBJ1-1 for the parts outside the CDR3, the full variable domain is DTAVSQTPKYLVTQMGNDKSIKCEQNLGHDTMYWYKQDSKKFLKIMFSYNNKELIINETVPNRFSPKSPDKAHLNLHINSLELGDSAVYFCASRPTGGTEAFFGQGTRLTVV.